The T cell receptor beta chain under discussion was sequenced for a study of cytomegalovirus exposure and HLA in healthy donors. General observations from the study: Within the data, a cluster of highly shared sequence variants was likely a sequencing artifact.

Researchers ran the PCR with 60 Vbeta and 13 Jbeta primers. In the authors' methods: Approximately 11 million shared chains were among the roughly 80 million unique TCR beta chains that a later analysis counted. Sequenced by immunoSEQ multiplex PCR; TCRdb stores in-frame clones only, minus some. The V and J calls and clone size come from that table; D and trimming were worked out from the DNA. The profile shows about 140,000 clones, around 80% of them singletons. The CDR3 consists of 14 residues. V was shortened by 4 bases and J by 4 bases, with 14 bases between the two germline ends. Looked up from germline, CDR1 is SGHRS and CDR2 is YFSETQ. On this clone itself: Antigen specificity is unknown.

Sequenced sample: PBMCs. This receptor was obtained from a woman in her forties or fifties in good health and CMV-seropositive. The rearrangement links TRBV5-1 to TRBJ1-1; D possibly corresponds to TRBD1 (6 bases). The CDR3 DNA reads as TGCGCCAGCAGCCCCGGAAAAGGGGGCACTGAAGCTTTCTTT. This translates into CASSPGKGGTEAFF.